This record looks at one TCR beta chain sequence and its context. Its matching antigen is unknown. This specimen belongs to a study of T cells after posttransplantation cyclophosphamide. Study results and limitations: Donor CD8+ memory clones often dominated recipient blood repertoires at later times.

The trim removed 4 bases at V and 8 bases at J, leaving 6 bases unmatched. Per the germline V gene, CDR1 is MNHNS and CDR2 is SASEGT. The length of the CDR3 is 14 residues. Clones were sequenced by immunoSEQ multiplex PCR, and TCRdb holds only the in-frame ones, with some missing. The repertoire consists of roughly 20,000 clones, with 95% to 98% occurring once and the leading ten covering more than 0.15%. Cells defined as naive were viable CD3+CD4+ or CD3+CD8+ and CCR7+CD45RA+CD45RO-CD95-CD27+CD28+. On the day of bone marrow donation, the related graft donor provided peripheral blood. The origin of this receptor is a man in his forties in good health, CMV-negative, and a related stem cell transplant donor. The chain employs TRBV6-1 and TRBJ2-1, with 9 bases that match TRBD1. Specimen: naive CD4+ T cells sorted from PBMCs. The CDR3 DNA reads as TGTGCCAGCAGTGGCGGACAGGGGTTAGATGAGCAGTTCTTC. Translating it yields CASSGGQGLDEQFF.